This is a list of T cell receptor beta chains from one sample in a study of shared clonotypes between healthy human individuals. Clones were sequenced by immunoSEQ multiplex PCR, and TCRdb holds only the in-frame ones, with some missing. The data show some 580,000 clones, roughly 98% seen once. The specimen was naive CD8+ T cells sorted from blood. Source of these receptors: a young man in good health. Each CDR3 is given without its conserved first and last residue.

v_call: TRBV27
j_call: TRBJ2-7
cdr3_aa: ASSLSKWGSEQY

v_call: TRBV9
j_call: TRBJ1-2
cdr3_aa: ASSGGLDRANYGYT

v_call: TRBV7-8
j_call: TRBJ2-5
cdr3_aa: ASSLVGGRKETQY

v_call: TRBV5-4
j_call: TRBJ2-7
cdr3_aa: ASSLNPTGLPYEQY

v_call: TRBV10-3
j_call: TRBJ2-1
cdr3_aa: ALIPVRAYNEQF

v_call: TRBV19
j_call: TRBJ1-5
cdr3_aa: ASSGTANSNQPQH

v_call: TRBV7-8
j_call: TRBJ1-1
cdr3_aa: ASSLVRDRVSMNTEAF

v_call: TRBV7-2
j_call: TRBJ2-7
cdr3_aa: ASSLAAGPLSREQY

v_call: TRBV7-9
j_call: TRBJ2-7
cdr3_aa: ASSFPGQHSYEQY

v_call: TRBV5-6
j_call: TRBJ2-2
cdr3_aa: ASSLTGTATKPNTGELF

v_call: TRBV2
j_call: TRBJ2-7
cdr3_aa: ASSEWASGNAYEQY